This T cell receptor (beta chain) was documented in a study of T cell repertoires in cytomegalovirus infection. Overall study: Matching HLA type, along with CMV infection, was indicated by public TCR beta signatures.

TCRdb independently ran MiXCR on the reads; one entry per CDR3 protein. In the table there are about 830,000 distinct CDR3 sequences, approximately 30% of which are singletons. V shed 1 base and J shed 2 bases, with 10 bases lying between them. This CDR3 region has 15 residues. The germline V gene has CDR1 LNHDA and CDR2 SQIVND (reference sequence). Study conclusions and caveats: Ex vivo, HLA-C-restricted CMV-specific TCR beta clonotypes prevailed over the rest of the response.

Only a few counts were recorded for this clonotype. What it recognizes is unknown. The sample here was cultured CD8+ T cells from PBMCs, taken from culture after CMV antigen stimulation. The chain recombines TRBV19 with TRBJ2-3; D is ambiguous. This TCR derives from a human donor in good health (CMV status not recorded). Some clones in this sample may be carry-over from other donors' samples. CDR3 in DNA: TGTGCCAGTAGTATAGGCGGAAGATCCACAGATACGCAGTATTTT. Amino acids: CASSIGGRSTDTQYF.